One and the same sample provided the 11 T cell receptor beta chains below, sequenced in a study of shared clonotypes between healthy human individuals. CD45RO negativity and positive selection for CCR7 defined naive CD8 cells, a population that excluded terminally differentiated effector memory CD45RA+ cells. Only in-frame clones appear in the TCRdb table, and some are missing; sequencing was by immunoSEQ multiplex PCR. Of some 630,000 clones in the sample, 90% to 97% are singletons; the top ten hold less than 0.12%. Sequenced input: naive CD8+ T cells sorted from blood. Source of these receptors: a woman aged 25 to 45 in good health.

This clone has only one observation. This sequence joins TRBV7-2 and TRBJ2-7; D is unresolved. The CDR3 is 13 residues long. From germline, CDR1 is SGHTA and CDR2 FQGNSA. Trimming removed 1 base at V and 4 bases at J, with 8 bases between. DNA for the CDR3: TGTGCCAGCAGCTTAGATCCCGCATACGAGCAGTACTTC. It codes for CASSLDPAYEQYF.

The CDR3 loop reads CASSPIQGRVEQFF. CDR3 DNA: TGTGCCAGCAGCCCAATACAGGGGAGGGTTGAGCAGTTCTTC. The chain employs TRBV28 and TRBJ2-1; tentatively, D is TRBD1 or TRBD2 (7 bases each). Germline V gives CDR1 MDHEN, CDR2 SYDVKM. V shed 6 bases and J shed 9 bases, with 18 bases lying between them. This CDR3 has 14 residues.

This chain uses TRBV7-9 with TRBJ2-2, with 9 bases matching TRBD2. This CDR3 spans 15 amino acids. The V gene's germline CDR1 is SEHNR and CDR2 FQNEAQ (reference sequence). Trimming took 4 bases from V and 7 from J; bases not matched to a gene: 7. The CDR3 DNA is TGTGCCAGCAGCTCCGGGACTAGCAGGGGCGGGGAGCTGTTTTTT. Its translation: CASSSGTSRGGELFF.

The chain uses TRBV5-6 and TRBJ2-5, with D perhaps given as TRBD1 or TRBD2 (5 bases each). Germline loops: CDR1 SGHDT, CDR2 YYEEEE. The ends were cut back, 3 bases at V and 7 bases at J, with 16 bases in the middle. The CDR3 covers 14 residues. CDR3 coding DNA: TGTGCCAGCAGCTCAGGGACGCCCTGGGTGACCCAGTACTTC. Translation: CASSSGTPWVTQYF. The complete variable domain, with remaining parts taken from reference TRBV5-6 and TRBJ2-5, reads DAGVTQSPTHLIKTRGQQVTLRCSPKSGHDTVSWYQQALGQGPQFIFQYYEEEERQRGNFPDRFSGHQFPNYSSELNVNALLLGDSALYLCASSSGTPWVTQYFGPGTRLLVL.

The J gene is TRBJ2-7, the V gene TRBV14; D not resolved. Germline V lookup: CDR1 SGHDN, CDR2 FVKESK. This CDR3 region has 12 residues. With 1 base removed from V and 6 bases from J, the gap between germline ends came to 7 bases. The CDR3 DNA reads TGTGCCAGCAGCCAAGTTGGGTTCGAGCAGTACTTC. Protein: CASSQVGFEQYF.

The chain employs TRBV13 and TRBJ2-7; 9 positions agree with TRBD1. V shed 4 bases and J 7 bases; nucleotides not matched to a gene: 23. This CDR3 is built from 19 residues. The V gene's germline CDR1 is PRHDT and CDR2 FYEKMQ (reference sequence). DNA of the CDR3: TGTGCCAGCAGCTCACGGCCCGCCGCGTACCGACAGGGGGTCGGGGAGCAGTACTTC. This gives the protein CASSSRPAAYRQGVGEQYF.

V and J are TRBV7-8 and TRBJ2-2, with D unresolved. Per germline, CDR1 SGHVS and CDR2 FQNEAQ. Trimming pared 3 bases from V and 3 bases from J, leaving 8 bases between. The CDR3 spans 14 residues. CDR3 in DNA: TGTGCCAGCAGCTTCCTCGGGTACACCGGGGAGCTGTTTTTT. It codes for CASSFLGYTGELFF.

V gene TRBV27 combines with J gene TRBJ1-1; maybe TRBD1 (5 bases). CDR1 is MNHEY, CDR2 SMNVEV, per germline (reference sequence). The CDR3 extends over 16 amino acids. The ends were cut back, 3 bases at V and 1 base at J, with 15 bases in the middle. CDR3 nucleotide sequence: TGTGCCAGCAGTTTCCTACCGCAGGGCACGAACACTGAAGCTTTCTTT. Translated, it gives CASSFLPQGTNTEAFF.

The chain carries TRBV2 and TRBJ1-2; D gene ambiguous. Germline V CDR1 and CDR2: SNHLY, FYNNEI. This CDR3 spans 14 amino acids. V shed 0 bases and J shed 5 bases, with 10 bases lying between them. The CDR3 DNA sequence: TGTGCCAGCAGTGAAGCAGGCCAGATTTATGGCTACACCTTC. Translated, it gives CASSEAGQIYGYTF.

The chain employs TRBV9 and TRBJ2-2, with D possibly called TRBD1 or TRBD2 (5 bases each). The ends were cut back, 3 bases at V and 6 bases at J, with 15 bases in the middle. Per the germline V gene, CDR1 is SGDLS and CDR2 is YYNGEE. The CDR3 is made up of 15 amino acids. CDR3 bases: TGTGCCAGCAGCGCGGGACGCCAGGACGCCGGGGAGCTGTTTTTT. Protein product: CASSAGRQDAGELFF.

The rearrangement uses TRBV7-8 and TRBJ2-7, with 9 bases lining up with TRBD1. Germline V gives CDR1 SGHVS, CDR2 FQNEAQ. This CDR3 region has 19 residues. V gave up 5 bases and J gave up 5 bases; unmatched junction bases: 22. The DNA of the CDR3 is TGTGCCAGCAGCCTCATAACAGGGGGCGGGGGATTCCTTGTGGACGAGCAGTACTTC. Amino acids: CASSLITGGGGFLVDEQYF.